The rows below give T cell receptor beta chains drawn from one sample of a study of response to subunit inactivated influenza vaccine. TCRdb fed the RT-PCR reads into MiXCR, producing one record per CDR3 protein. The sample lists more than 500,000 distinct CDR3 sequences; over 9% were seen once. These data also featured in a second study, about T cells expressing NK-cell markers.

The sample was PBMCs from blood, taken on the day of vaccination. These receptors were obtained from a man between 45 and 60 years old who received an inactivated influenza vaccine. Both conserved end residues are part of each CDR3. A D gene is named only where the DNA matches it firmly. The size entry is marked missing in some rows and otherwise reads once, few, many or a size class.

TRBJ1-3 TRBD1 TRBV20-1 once CCARGRGGTVGNTIYF TGCTGTGCTAGAGGGAGAGGGGGCACAGTTGGAAACACCATATATTTT
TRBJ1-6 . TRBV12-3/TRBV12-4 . CASSAQPRESGSPLHF TGTGCCAGCAGTGCGCAGCCCAGGGAGTCAGGGTCACCCCTCCACTTT
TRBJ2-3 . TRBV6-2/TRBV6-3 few CASSNYGTAAQYF TGTGCCAGCAGTAACTACGGGACCGCTGCGCAGTATTTT
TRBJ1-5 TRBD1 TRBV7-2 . CASTVTGTGVQPQHF TGTGCCAGCACGGTAACCGGGACAGGGGTTCAGCCCCAGCATTTT
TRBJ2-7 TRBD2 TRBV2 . CASRASGSSYEQYF TGTGCCAGCAGGGCTAGCGGTTCCTCCTACGAGCAGTACTTC
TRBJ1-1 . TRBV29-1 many CSVSIGRDTEAFF TGCAGCGTGAGTATTGGAAGGGACACTGAAGCTTTCTTT
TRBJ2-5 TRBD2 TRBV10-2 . CASSETWTSQETQYF TGCGCCAGCAGTGAGACATGGACTAGCCAAGAGACCCAGTACTTC
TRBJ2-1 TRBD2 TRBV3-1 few CASSQSGTSLNEQFF TGTGCCAGCAGCCAATCCGGGACTAGCCTAAATGAGCAGTTCTTC
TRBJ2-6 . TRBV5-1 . CASSFWSSGANVLTF TGCGCCAGCAGCTTTTGGAGCTCTGGGGCCAACGTCCTGACTTTC
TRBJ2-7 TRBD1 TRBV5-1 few CASSEQGATYEQYF TGCGCCAGCAGTGAACAGGGGGCAACGTACGAGCAGTACTTC
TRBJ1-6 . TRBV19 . CASERAVGNSPLHF TGTGCCAGTGAGAGAGCGGTCGGTAATTCACCCCTCCACTTT
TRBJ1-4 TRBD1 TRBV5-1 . CASSGDRGYEKLFF TGCGCCAGCAGCGGGGACAGGGGATATGAAAAACTGTTTTTT
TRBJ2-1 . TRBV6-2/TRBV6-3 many CASRVGNEQFF TGTGCCAGCAGGGTAGGGAATGAGCAGTTCTTC
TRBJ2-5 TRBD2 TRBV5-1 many CASSVGTNQETQYF TGCGCCAGCAGCGTGGGGACTAACCAAGAGACCCAGTACTTC
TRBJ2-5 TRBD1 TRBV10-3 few CAIGTDRAETQYF TGTGCCATCGGGACGGACAGGGCGGAGACCCAGTACTTC
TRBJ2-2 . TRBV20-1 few CSARDLGGNAGELFF TGCAGTGCTAGAGATCTAGGCGGCAACGCCGGGGAGCTGTTTTTT
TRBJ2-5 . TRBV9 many CASSVGIQETQYF TGTGCCAGCAGCGTAGGGATACAAGAGACCCAGTACTTC
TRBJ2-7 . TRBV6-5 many CASSYLAQGTYEQYF TGTGCCAGCAGTTACTTGGCGCAGGGGACCTACGAGCAGTACTTC
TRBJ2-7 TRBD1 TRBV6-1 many CASSLLQGASYEQYF TGTGCCAGCAGCCTCCTACAGGGGGCTAGTTACGAGCAGTACTTC
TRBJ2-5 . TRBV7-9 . CASSLTWETQYF TGTGCCAGCAGCTTAACGTGGGAGACCCAGTACTTC
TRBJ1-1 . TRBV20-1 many CSAGGGSMNTEAFF TGCAGTGCTGGGGGGGGATCCATGAACACTGAAGCTTTCTTT
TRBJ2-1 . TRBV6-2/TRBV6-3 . CASSYGGLDNEQFF TGTGCCAGCAGTTACGGGGGGCTGGACAATGAGCAGTTCTTC
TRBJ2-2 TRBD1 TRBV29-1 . CSVESARTGQGLFF TGCAGCGTTGAAAGTGCCAGGACAGGCCAAGGGCTGTTTTTT
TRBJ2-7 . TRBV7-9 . CASSSPNYYEQYF TGTGCCAGCAGCTCTCCAAATTACTACGAGCAGTACTTC
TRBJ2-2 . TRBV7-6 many CASRRRPGTYSTGELFF TGTGCCAGCCGCAGACGGCCAGGGACTTATAGCACCGGGGAGCTGTTTTTT
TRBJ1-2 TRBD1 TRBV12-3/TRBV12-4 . CASSLAGQSNSYTF TGTGCCAGCAGTTTGGCGGGACAGTCGAACAGCTACACCTTC
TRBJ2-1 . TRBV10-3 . CAISESIGRVSGDEQFF TGTGCCATCAGTGAGTCAATCGGCAGGGTAAGCGGTGATGAGCAGTTCTTC
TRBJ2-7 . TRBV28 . CASSLWGGAAYEQYF TGTGCCAGCAGTCTCTGGGGTGGAGCGGCCTACGAGCAGTACTTC
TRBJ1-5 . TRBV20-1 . CSAPTASNQPQHF TGCAGTGCCCCGACAGCTAGCAATCAGCCCCAGCATTTT
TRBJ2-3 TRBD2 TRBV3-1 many CASSQLRGARTDTQYF TGTGCCAGCAGCCAGCTGCGGGGGGCCCGCACAGATACGCAGTATTTT
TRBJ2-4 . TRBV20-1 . CSARSGATANIQYF TGCAGTGCCCGTTCGGGGGCGACTGCAAACATTCAGTACTTC
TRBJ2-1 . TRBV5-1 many CASSWRLVPYNEQFF TGCGCCAGCAGCTGGCGTTTAGTCCCCTACAATGAGCAGTTCTTC
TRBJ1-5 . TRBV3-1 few CASSQDGGVGQPQHF TGTGCCAGCAGCCAAGACGGCGGGGTCGGACAGCCCCAGCATTTT
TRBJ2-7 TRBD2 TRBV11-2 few CASSFDPSGIDEQYF TGTGCCAGCAGCTTTGACCCTAGCGGGATTGACGAGCAGTACTTC
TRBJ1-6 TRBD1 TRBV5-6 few CASSTPGTGTSPLHF TGTGCCAGCAGCACTCCCGGGACAGGCACCTCACCCCTCCACTTT
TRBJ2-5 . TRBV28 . CASVGQETQYF TGTGCCAGCGTGGGCCAAGAGACCCAGTACTTC
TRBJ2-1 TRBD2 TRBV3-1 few CASSRAGVAYNEQFF TGTGCCAGCAGCCGAGCGGGGGTTGCCTACAATGAGCAGTTCTTC
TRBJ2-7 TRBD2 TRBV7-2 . CASSLEVGRAYEQYF TGTGCCAGCAGCTTAGAGGTCGGGAGGGCCTACGAGCAGTACTTC
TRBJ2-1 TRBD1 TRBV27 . CASTSGGQGRFEQFF TGTGCCAGCACCTCCGGGGGACAGGGGAGGTTTGAGCAGTTCTTC
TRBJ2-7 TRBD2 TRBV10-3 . CAISAGTSSYEQYF TGTGCCATCAGTGCCGGGACTAGCTCCTACGAGCAGTACTTC
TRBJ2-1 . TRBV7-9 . CASSLLRPGGYNEQFF TGTGCCAGCAGCTTATTAAGGCCTGGGGGGTACAATGAGCAGTTCTTC
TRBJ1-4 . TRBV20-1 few CSARVFGGANEKLFF TGCAGTGCTAGAGTCTTCGGGGGAGCTAATGAAAAACTGTTTTTT
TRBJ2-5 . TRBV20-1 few CSARDTPFVRVRETQYF TGCAGTGCTAGAGATACCCCATTTGTCAGGGTGAGAGAGACCCAGTACTTC
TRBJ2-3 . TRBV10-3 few CAISANRAADTQYF TGTGCCATCAGTGCGAACAGGGCGGCAGATACGCAGTATTTT
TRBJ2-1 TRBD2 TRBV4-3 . CASSQDRGGGDYNEQFF TGCGCCAGCAGCCAAGATCGAGGCGGGGGGGACTACAATGAGCAGTTCTTC
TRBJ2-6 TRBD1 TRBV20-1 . CSATTGTGSSGANVLTF TGCAGTGCCACGACCGGGACAGGGTCCTCTGGGGCCAACGTCCTGACTTTC
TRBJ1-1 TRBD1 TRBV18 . CASSPGQGVTEAFF TGTGCCAGCTCGCCGGGACAGGGGGTCACTGAAGCTTTCTTT
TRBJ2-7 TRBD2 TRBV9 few CASSLGTSGSNEQYF TGTGCCAGCAGCCTAGGGACTAGCGGGAGTAACGAGCAGTACTTC
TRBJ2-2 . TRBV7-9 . CASSSSWRDTGELFF TGTGCCAGCAGCTCCAGTTGGAGGGACACCGGGGAGCTGTTTTTT
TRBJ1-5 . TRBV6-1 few CASRGRQSNQPQHF TGTGCCAGCAGGGGGAGGCAGAGCAATCAGCCCCAGCATTTT
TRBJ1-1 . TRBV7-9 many CASSQAMTNTEAFF TGTGCCAGCAGCCAAGCCATGACTAACACTGAAGCTTTCTTT
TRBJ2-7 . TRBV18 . CASSPLQKDEQYF TGTGCCAGCTCACCACTGCAGAAGGACGAGCAGTACTTC
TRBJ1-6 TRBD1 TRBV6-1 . CASSEGTGGISPLHF TGTGCCAGCAGTGAGGGTACAGGGGGAATTTCACCCCTCCACTTT
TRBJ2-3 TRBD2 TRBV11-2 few CASSVPFGRGRDTQYF TGTGCCAGCAGCGTCCCCTTCGGGAGGGGGAGGGATACGCAGTATTTT